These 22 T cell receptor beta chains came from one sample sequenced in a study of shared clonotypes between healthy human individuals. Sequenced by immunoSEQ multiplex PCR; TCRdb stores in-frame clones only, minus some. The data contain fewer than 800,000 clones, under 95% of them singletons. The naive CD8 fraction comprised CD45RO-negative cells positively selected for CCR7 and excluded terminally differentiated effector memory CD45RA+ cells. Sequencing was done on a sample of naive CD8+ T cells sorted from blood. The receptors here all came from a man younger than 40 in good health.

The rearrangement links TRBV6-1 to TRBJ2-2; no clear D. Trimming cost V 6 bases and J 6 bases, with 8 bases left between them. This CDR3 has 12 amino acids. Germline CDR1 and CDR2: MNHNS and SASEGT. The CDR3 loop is CASRRLPGELFF. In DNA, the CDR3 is TGTGCCAGCAGGAGATTGCCCGGGGAGCTGTTTTTT.

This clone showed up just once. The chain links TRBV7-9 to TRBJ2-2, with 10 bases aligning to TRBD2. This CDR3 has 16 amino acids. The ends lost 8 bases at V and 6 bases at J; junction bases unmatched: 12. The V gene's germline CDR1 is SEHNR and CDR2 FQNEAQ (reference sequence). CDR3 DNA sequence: TGTGCCAGCCACCGACCCGGGACTAGCGCCTCCGGGGAGCTGTTTTTT. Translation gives CASHRPGTSASGELFF.

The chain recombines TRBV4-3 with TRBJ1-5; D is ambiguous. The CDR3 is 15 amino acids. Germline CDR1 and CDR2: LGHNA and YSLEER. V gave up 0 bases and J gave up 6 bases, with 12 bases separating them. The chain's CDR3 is CASSQDNSYGQPQHF. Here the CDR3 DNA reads TGCGCCAGCAGCCAAGATAACTCCTACGGTCAGCCCCAGCATTTT.

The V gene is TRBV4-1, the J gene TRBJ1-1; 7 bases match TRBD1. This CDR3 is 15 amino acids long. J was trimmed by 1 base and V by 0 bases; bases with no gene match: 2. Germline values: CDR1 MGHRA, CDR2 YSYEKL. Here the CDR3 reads CASSQEDRPNTEAFF. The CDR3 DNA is TGCGCCAGCAGCCAAGAGGACAGGCCGAACACTGAAGCTTTCTTT.

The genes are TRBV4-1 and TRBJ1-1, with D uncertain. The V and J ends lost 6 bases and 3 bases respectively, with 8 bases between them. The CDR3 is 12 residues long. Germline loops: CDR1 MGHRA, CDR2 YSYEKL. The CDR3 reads CASSNEDTEAFF. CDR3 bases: TGCGCCAGCAGTAATGAGGACACTGAAGCTTTCTTT.

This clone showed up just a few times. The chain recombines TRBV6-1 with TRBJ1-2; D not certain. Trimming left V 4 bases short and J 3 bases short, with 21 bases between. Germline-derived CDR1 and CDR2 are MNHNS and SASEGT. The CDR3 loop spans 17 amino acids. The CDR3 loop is CASSVRALQKRDYGYTF. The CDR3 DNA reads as TGTGCCAGCAGTGTCCGGGCCCTACAAAAGAGGGACTATGGCTACACCTTC.

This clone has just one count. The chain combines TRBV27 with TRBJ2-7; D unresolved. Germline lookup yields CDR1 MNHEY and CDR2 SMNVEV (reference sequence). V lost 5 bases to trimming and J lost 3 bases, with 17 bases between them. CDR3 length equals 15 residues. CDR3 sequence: CASSPFGADIYEQYF. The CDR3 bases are TGTGCCAGCAGTCCATTTGGAGCCGATATCTACGAGCAGTACTTC.

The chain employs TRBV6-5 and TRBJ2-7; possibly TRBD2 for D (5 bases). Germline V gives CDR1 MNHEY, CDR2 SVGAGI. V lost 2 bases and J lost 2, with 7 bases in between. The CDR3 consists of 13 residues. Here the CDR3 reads CASSYRGAYEQYF. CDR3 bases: TGTGCCAGCAGTTACCGGGGAGCCTACGAGCAGTACTTC.

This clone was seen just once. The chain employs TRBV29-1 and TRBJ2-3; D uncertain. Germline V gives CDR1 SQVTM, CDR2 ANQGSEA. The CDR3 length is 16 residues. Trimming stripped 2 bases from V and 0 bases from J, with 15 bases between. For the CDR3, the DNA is TGCAGCGTTGAACTTGCCGATCGCCCTAGCACAGATACGCAGTATTTT. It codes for CSVELADRPSTDTQYF.

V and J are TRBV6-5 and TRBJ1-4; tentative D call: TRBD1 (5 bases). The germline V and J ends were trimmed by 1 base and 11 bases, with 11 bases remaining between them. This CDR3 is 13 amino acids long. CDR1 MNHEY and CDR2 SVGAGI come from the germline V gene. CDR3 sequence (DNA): TGTGCCAGCAGTTACTATTCAGGGAGGAAACTGTTTTTT. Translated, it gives CASSYYSGRKLFF.

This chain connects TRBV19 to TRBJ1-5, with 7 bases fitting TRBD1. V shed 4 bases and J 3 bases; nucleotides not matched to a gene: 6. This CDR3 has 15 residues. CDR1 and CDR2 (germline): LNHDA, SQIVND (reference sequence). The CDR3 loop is CASSRLGQPNQPQHF. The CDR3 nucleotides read TGTGCCAGTAGTAGATTGGGACAGCCCAATCAGCCCCAGCATTTT.

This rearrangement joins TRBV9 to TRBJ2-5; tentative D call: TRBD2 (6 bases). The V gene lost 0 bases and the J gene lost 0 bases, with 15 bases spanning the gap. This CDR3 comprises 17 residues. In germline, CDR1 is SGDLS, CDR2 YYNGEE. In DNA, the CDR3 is TGTGCCAGCAGCGTAGATGGGACTCCCCCGTACCAAGAGACCCAGTACTTC. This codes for CASSVDGTPPYQETQYF.

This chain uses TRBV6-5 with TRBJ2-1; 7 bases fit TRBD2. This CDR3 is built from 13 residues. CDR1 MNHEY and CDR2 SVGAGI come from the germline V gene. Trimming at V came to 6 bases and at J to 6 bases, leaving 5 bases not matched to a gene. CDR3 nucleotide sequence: TGTGCCAGCAGCGAGACGGGGGGCAATGAGCAGTTCTTC. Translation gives CASSETGGNEQFF.

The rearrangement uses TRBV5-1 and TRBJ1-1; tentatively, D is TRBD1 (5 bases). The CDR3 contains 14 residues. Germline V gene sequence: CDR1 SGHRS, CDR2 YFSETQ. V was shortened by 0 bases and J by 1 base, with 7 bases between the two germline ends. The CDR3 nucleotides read TGCGCCAGCAGCTTGGTCGGGGGGAACACTGAAGCTTTCTTT. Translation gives CASSLVGGNTEAFF.

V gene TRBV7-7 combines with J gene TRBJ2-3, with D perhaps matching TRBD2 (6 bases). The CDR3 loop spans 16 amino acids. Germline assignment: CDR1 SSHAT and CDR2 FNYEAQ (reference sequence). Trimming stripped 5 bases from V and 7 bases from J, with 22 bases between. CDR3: CASSPFPAEGTYTQYF. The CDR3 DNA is TGTGCCAGCAGCCCTTTCCCCGCGGAGGGGACCTATACGCAGTATTTT.

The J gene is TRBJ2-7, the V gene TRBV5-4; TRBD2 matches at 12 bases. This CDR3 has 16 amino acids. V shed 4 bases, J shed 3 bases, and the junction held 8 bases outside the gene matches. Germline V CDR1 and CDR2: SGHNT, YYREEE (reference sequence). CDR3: CASSSLAGGPFYEQYF. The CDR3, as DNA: TGTGCCAGCAGCAGTCTAGCGGGAGGGCCCTTCTACGAGCAGTACTTC.

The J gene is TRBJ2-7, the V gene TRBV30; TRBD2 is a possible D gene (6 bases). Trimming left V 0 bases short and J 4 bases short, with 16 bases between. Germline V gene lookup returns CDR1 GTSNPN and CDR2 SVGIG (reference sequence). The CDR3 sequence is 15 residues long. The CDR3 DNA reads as TGTGCCTGGAGTGTTCCGGGACTCGGGTATTACGAGCAGTACTTC. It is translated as CAWSVPGLGYYEQYF.

CDR3: CASSQGSGLSYEQYF. DNA for the CDR3: TGCGCCAGCAGCCAAGGTAGCGGGCTCTCCTACGAGCAGTACTTC. The rearrangement joins TRBV4-1 to TRBJ2-7, with TRBD2 identical over 7 bases. This CDR3 spans 15 amino acids. The ends lost 1 base at V and 0 bases at J; junction bases unmatched: 3. CDR1 is MGHRA and CDR2 is YSYEKL in the germline V gene.

The DNA for the CDR3 is TGCGCCAGCAGCCCGTGGACAGGGGTCACAGATACGCAGTATTTT. Translated: CASSPWTGVTDTQYF. The chain combines TRBV5-1 with TRBJ2-3; 9 bases match TRBD1. The CDR3 is 15 residues long. CDR1 is SGHRS and CDR2 is YFSETQ in the germline V gene. With V trimmed by 4 bases and J by 2 bases, 5 bases remained unmatched. The variable domain in full, completed from reference TRBV5-1 and TRBJ2-3, reads KAGVTQTPRYLIKTRGQQVTLSCSPISGHRSVSWYQQTPGQGLQFLFEYFSETQRNKGNFPGRFSGRQFSNSRSEMNVSTLELGDSALYLCASSPWTGVTDTQYFGPGTRLTVL.

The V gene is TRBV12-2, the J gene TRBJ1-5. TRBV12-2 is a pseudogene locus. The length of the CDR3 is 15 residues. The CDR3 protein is CASRHTGGSNQPQHF. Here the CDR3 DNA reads TGTGCAAGTCGCCATACCGGAGGGAGCAATCAGCCCCAGCATTTT.

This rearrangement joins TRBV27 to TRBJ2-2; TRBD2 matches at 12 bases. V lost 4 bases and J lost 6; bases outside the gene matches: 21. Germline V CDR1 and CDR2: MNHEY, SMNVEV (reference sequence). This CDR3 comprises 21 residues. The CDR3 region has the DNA TGTGCCAGCAGTTCTACCACAGGGCGCTGGGGTACTAGCGGGAGGTCCGGGGAGCTGTTTTTT. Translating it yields CASSSTTGRWGTSGRSGELFF.

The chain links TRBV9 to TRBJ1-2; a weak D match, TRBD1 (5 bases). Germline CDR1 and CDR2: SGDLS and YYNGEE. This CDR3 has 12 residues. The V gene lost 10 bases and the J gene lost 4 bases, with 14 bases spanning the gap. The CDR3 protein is CASGGAAYGYTF. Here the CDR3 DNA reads TGTGCCTCGGGAGGGGCCGCCTATGGCTACACCTTC.